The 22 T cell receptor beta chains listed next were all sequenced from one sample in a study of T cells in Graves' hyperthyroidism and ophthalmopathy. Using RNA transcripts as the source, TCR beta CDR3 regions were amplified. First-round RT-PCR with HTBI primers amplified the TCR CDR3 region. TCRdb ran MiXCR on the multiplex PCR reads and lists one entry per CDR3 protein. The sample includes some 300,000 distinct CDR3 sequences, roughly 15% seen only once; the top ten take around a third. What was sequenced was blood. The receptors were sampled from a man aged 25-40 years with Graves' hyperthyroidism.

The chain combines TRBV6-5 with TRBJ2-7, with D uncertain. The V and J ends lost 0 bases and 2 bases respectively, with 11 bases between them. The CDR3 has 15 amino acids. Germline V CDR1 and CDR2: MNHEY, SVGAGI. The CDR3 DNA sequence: TGTGCCAGCAGTTACTCGGGCCTCCCCGCCTACGAGCAGTACTTC. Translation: CASSYSGLPAYEQYF.

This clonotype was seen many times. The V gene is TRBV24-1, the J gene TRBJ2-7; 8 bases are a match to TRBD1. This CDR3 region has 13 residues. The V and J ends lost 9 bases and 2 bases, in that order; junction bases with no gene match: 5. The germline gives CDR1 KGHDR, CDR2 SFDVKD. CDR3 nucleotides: TGTGCCACCGCGGACAGGGCGGCCTACGAGCAGTACTTC. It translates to CATADRAAYEQYF.

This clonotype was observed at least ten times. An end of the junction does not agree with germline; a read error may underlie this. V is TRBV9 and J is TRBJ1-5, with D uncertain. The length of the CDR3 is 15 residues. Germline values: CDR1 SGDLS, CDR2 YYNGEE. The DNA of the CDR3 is TGTGCCAGCAGCGTAACCGATAAGGCTAATCAGGCCCAGCATTTT. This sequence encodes CASSVTDKANQAQHF.

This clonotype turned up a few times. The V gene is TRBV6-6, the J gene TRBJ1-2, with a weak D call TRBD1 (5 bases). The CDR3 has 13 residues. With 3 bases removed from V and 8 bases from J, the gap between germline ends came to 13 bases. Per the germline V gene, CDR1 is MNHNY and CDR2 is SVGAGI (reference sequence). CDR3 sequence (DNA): TGTGCCAGCAGTTATGACAGTATTTCCGGCTACACCTTC. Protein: CASSYDSISGYTF.

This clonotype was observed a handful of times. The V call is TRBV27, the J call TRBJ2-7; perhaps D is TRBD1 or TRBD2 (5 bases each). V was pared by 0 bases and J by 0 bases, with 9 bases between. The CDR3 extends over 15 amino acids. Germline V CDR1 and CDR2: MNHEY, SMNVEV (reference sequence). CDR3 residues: CASSLSGDDSYEQYF. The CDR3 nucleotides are TGTGCCAGCAGTTTATCTGGGGACGACTCCTACGAGCAGTACTTC.

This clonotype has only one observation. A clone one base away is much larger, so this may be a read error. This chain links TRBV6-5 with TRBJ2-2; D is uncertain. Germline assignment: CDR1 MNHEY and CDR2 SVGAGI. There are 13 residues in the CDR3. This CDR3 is CAGSYGGTGELFF. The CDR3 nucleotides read TGTGCCGGCAGTTACGGCGGCACCGGGGAGCTGTTTTTT.

The DNA of the CDR3 is TGTGCCAGCAGCTTAGTTTCTTCTGAAGCTTTCTTT. This gives the protein CASSLVSSEAFF. This rearrangement joins TRBV11-2 to TRBJ1-1; no reliable D call. Germline V gene sequence: CDR1 SGHAT, CDR2 FQNNGV. This CDR3 is built from 12 residues. Trimming removed 1 base from V and 6 bases from J, with 6 bases in between.

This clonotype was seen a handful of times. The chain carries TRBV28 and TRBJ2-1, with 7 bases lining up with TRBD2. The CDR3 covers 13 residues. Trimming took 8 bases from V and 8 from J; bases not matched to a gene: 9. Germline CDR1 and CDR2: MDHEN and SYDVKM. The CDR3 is CASLNGGNDEQFF. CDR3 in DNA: TGTGCCAGCCTAAACGGGGGGAACGATGAGCAGTTCTTC.

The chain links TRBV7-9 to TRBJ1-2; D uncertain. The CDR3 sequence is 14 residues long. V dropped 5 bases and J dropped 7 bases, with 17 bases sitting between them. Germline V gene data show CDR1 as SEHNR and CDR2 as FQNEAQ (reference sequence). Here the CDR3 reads CASSPAAGKGGYTF. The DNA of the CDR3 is TGTGCCAGCAGCCCTGCGGCGGGGAAGGGTGGCTACACCTTC.

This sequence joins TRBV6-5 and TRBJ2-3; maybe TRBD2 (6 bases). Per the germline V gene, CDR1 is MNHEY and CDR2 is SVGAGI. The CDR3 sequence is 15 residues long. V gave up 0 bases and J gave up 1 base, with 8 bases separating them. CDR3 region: CASSYSQRGTDTQYF. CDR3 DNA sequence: TGTGCCAGCAGTTACTCTCAGCGGGGCACAGATACGCAGTATTTT.

CDR3 sequence (DNA): TGTGCCAGCAGCGGAATGACGCGGGGGGTCAAATACTTC. Amino acids: CASSGMTRGVKYF. The chain recombines TRBV2 with TRBJ2-5, with 8 nucleotides matching TRBD2. This CDR3 comprises 13 residues. V was pared by 6 bases and J by 14 bases, with 14 bases of the junction left unmatched. The germline gives CDR1 SNHLY, CDR2 FYNNEI.

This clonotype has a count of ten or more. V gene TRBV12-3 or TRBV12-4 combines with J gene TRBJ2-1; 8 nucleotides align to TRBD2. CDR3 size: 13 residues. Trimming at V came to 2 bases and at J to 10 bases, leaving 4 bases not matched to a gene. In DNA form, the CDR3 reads TGTGCCAGCAGTTTACCGGGAGGGGAGGAGCAGTTCTTC. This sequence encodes CASSLPGGEEQFF.

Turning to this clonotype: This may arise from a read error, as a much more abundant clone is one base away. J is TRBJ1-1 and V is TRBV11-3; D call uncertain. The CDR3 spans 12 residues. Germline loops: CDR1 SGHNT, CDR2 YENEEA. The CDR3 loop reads CASGNHLTEGFF. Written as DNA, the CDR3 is TGTGCGTCGGGGAATCACCTCACTGAAGGTTTCTTT.

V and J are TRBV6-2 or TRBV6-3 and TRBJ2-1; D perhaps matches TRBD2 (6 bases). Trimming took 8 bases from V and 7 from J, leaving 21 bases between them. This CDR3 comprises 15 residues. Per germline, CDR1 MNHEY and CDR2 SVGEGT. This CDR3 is CASAPPGLASNEQFF. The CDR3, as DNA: TGTGCCAGCGCCCCCCCGGGACTCGCATCTAATGAGCAGTTCTTC.

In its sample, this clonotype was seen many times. The CDR3 is CASSTSGGGNEQFF. The CDR3 DNA reads TGTGCCAGCAGTACTAGCGGGGGCGGCAATGAGCAGTTCTTC. The chain links TRBV2 to TRBJ2-1, with 11 bases aligning to TRBD2. The V segment lost 5 bases and the J segment 6 bases; nucleotides outside the gene matches: 3. Germline CDR1 is SNHLY and CDR2 is FYNNEI. The CDR3 covers 14 residues.

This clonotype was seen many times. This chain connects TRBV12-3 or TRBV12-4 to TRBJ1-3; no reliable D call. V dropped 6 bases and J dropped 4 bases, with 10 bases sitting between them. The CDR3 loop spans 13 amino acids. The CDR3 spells CASSSGMGNTIYF. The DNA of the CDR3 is TGTGCCAGCAGCTCCGGAATGGGAAACACCATATATTTT.

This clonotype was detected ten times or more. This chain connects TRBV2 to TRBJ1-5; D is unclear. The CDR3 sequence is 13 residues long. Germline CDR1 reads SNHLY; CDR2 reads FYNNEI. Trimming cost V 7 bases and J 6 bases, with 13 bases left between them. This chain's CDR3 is CASNPARGQPQHF. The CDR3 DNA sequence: TGTGCCAGCAACCCGGCTCGGGGTCAGCCCCAGCATTTT.

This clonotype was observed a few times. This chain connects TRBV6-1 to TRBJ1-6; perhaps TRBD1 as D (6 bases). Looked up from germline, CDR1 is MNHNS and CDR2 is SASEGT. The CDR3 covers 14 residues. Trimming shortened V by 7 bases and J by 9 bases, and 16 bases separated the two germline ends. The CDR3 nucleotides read TGTGCCAGCAAAAAGACAGGCTTCTCTTCACCCCTCCACTTT. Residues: CASKKTGFSSPLHF.

CDR3: CASSQTKRFPRQYF. The CDR3 bases are TGTGCCAGCTCACAAACCAAGAGATTTCCCCGGCAGTACTTC. This chain joins TRBV18 and TRBJ2-7, with D unresolved. V was clipped by 4 bases and J by 9 bases, with 19 bases between them. The CDR3 contains 14 residues. In germline, CDR1 is KGHSH, CDR2 LQKENI.

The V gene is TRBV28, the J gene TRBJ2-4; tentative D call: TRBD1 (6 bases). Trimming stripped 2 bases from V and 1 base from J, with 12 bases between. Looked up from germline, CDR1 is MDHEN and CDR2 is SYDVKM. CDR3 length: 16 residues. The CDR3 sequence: CASSLIPGAAKNIQYF. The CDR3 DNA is TGTGCCAGCAGTTTAATTCCAGGGGCGGCCAAAAACATTCAGTACTTC.

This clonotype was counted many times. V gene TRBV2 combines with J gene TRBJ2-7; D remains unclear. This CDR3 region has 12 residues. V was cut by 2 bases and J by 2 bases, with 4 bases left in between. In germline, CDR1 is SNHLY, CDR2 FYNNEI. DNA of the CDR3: TGTGCCAGCAGTGAACAAACCTACGAGCAGTACTTC. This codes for CASSEQTYEQYF.

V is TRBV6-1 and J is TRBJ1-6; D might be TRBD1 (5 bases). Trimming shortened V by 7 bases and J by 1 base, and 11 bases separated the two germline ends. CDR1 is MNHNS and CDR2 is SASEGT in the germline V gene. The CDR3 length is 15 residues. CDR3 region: CASTQGISYNSPLHF. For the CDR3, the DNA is TGTGCCAGCACGCAGGGAATTTCCTATAATTCACCCCTCCACTTT.